Described below is a single T cell receptor beta chain sequence and its context. Its antigen remains unknown. Additional DNA sequences in this sample encode the identical CDR3. The sample is drawn from a study of cytomegalovirus exposure and HLA in healthy donors. Whole-study context: About 179 million T cells yielded 117 million unique TCR beta sequences in earlier analysis. Study-wide results and limits: An analysis that was carried out later associated 16,000 or so TCR beta sequences with HLA alleles at 0.05 false discovery rate.

V lost 7 bases to trimming and J lost 6 bases, with 19 bases between them. This CDR3 has 15 amino acids. The germline gives CDR1 MNHEY, CDR2 SMNVEV (reference sequence). Vbeta (60) and Jbeta (13) primers were used in the PCR. Clones were read by immunoSEQ multiplex PCR, and TCRdb kept only the in-frame ones, dropping some. Of around 120,000 clones in the sample, about 80% were seen once. The chain couples TRBV27 to TRBJ2-1; tentative D call: TRBD2 (6 bases). Sequenced sample: PBMCs. The sequence came from a middle-aged woman in good health and CMV-seronegative. CDR3 in DNA: TGTGCCAGCACCATTACACCGGGACTGGCCAATGAGCAGTTCTTC. The encoded protein is CASTITPGLANEQFF.